The 19 T cell receptor beta chains reported below all come from one sample, sequenced in a study of T-cell reconstitution after alpha-beta-depleted transplantation in children. Unique molecular identifiers were used in preparing the TCRbeta library. TCRdb re-called the PCR reads with MiXCR, one entry per CDR3 protein. The data contain around 370,000 distinct CDR3 sequences, about 9.3% of them singletons. This sample comprised PBMCs from the stem cell graft donor, obtained from the stem cell graft. The origin of the receptors is a human donor who donated a stem cell graft to a child with acute lymphoblastic leukemia.

This clonotype was observed many times. The chain combines TRBV9 with TRBJ2-3; D is unclear. The CDR3 length is 13 residues. Germline loops: CDR1 SGDLS, CDR2 YYNGEE. Trimming left V 0 bases short and J 4 bases short, with 6 bases between. The CDR3 loop is CASSVGVPDTQYF. CDR3 sequence (DNA): TGTGCCAGCAGCGTAGGAGTTCCAGATACGCAGTATTTT.

This clonotype was found many times. This chain's CDR3 is CASSQAGLQGGDEKLFF. CDR3 in DNA: TGTGCCAGCAGCCAAGCGGGACTACAGGGGGGTGATGAAAAACTGTTTTTT. The gene calls are TRBV4-2 and TRBJ1-4; 8 nucleotides align to TRBD1. The CDR3 covers 17 residues. CDR1 is LGHNA, CDR2 YNFKEQ, per germline. Trimming removed 1 base from V and 6 bases from J; junction bases left unmatched: 10.

The J gene is TRBJ1-6, the V gene TRBV5-1; 8 bases line up with TRBD1. CDR1 and CDR2 from the germline V gene are SGHRS and YFSETQ. The CDR3 extends over 17 amino acids. With V trimmed by 6 bases and J by 4 bases, 12 bases remained unmatched. Here the CDR3 DNA reads TGCGCCAGCACCAATTTACAGGGGGAAGGATATAATTCACCCCTCCACTTT. Its translation is CASTNLQGEGYNSPLHF.

J is TRBJ2-7 and V is TRBV20-1; 8 bases fit TRBD2. This CDR3 comprises 14 residues. V lost 0 bases and J lost 2; bases outside the gene matches: 3. Germline V gives CDR1 DFQATT, CDR2 SNEGSKA (reference sequence). The CDR3 DNA is TGCAGTGCTAGAGATAGCGGGACTACCTACGAGCAGTACTTC. As protein: CSARDSGTTYEQYF.

The chain links TRBV4-1 to TRBJ2-7; D may be TRBD1 (5 bases). CDR1 is MGHRA, CDR2 YSYEKL, per germline. The CDR3 has 16 amino acids. Trimming removed 2 bases from V and 1 base from J, with 15 bases in between. CDR3 in DNA: TGCGCCAGCAGCCAATTCTGGACATACCCTTCCTACGAGCAGTACTTC. Translation gives CASSQFWTYPSYEQYF.

The rearrangement links TRBV4-1 to TRBJ1-1; perhaps TRBD1 as D (6 bases). Germline-derived CDR1 and CDR2 are MGHRA and YSYEKL. This CDR3 has 16 amino acids. Trimming removed 1 base at V and 5 bases at J, with 17 bases between. DNA for the CDR3: TGCGCCAGCAGCCAAGGGCAGTGGGGGACAAGAACTGAAGCTTTCTTT. Protein sequence: CASSQGQWGTRTEAFF.

This clonotype was recorded a few times. CDR3 protein: CSVGQQQGNTGELFF. Written as DNA, the CDR3 is TGCAGCGTGGGCCAACAACAGGGGAACACCGGGGAGCTGTTTTTT. The rearrangement joins TRBV29-1 to TRBJ2-2, with a possible D match to TRBD1 (6 bases). V was shortened by 6 bases and J by 1 base, with 15 bases between the two germline ends. This CDR3 comprises 15 residues. Per the germline V gene, CDR1 is SQVTM and CDR2 is ANQGSEA.

There are many counts of this clonotype. The gene calls are TRBV3-1 and TRBJ2-7, with a weak D call TRBD2 (6 bases). Germline assignment: CDR1 LGHDT and CDR2 YNNKEL (reference sequence). The germline V and J ends were trimmed by 1 base and 0 bases, with 13 bases remaining between them. CDR3 size: 16 residues. The CDR3 DNA reads as TGTGCCAGCAGCCAAGTGGAGGGACCCAGCTCCTACGAGCAGTACTTC. It encodes CASSQVEGPSSYEQYF.

CDR3 protein: CSVEPGLETQYF. As DNA, the CDR3 is TGCAGCGTTGAACCAGGCTTAGAGACCCAGTACTTC. This chain connects TRBV29-1 to TRBJ2-5; D gene ambiguous. Trimming stripped 2 bases from V and 4 bases from J, with 8 bases between. The CDR3 is 12 residues long. Germline CDR1 reads SQVTM; CDR2 reads ANQGSEA.

The chain is built from TRBV27 and TRBJ2-7; a weak D match, TRBD1 (7 bases). The CDR3 spans 16 residues. CDR1 is MNHEY and CDR2 is SMNVEV in the germline V gene (reference sequence). Trimming left V 0 bases short and J 5 bases short, with 17 bases between. The CDR3 here is CASSLSWQGGLDEQYF. In nucleotides, the CDR3 is TGTGCCAGCAGTTTATCGTGGCAGGGGGGATTGGACGAGCAGTACTTC.

J is TRBJ1-1 and V is TRBV5-1; the D is unclear. V was cut by 2 bases and J by 4 bases, with 9 bases left in between. Germline V gene sequence: CDR1 SGHRS, CDR2 YFSETQ. The CDR3 is made up of 13 amino acids. In DNA, the CDR3 is TGCGCCAGCAGCTTTTCGGCAGGCACTGAAGCTTTCTTT. Protein: CASSFSAGTEAFF.

This rearrangement joins TRBV5-1 to TRBJ2-7, with 7 bases fitting TRBD1. V lost 4 bases, J lost 2 bases, and 18 bases stayed unmatched. Germline-derived CDR1 and CDR2 are SGHRS and YFSETQ. This CDR3 is 18 amino acids long. The chain's CDR3 is CASSQAKDRIRGTYEQYF. CDR3 in DNA: TGCGCCAGCAGCCAAGCTAAGGACAGGATAAGGGGCACCTACGAGCAGTACTTC.

This clonotype has a handful of counts. The rearrangement joins TRBV20-1 to TRBJ2-7, with 11 positions matching TRBD1. The CDR3 consists of 14 residues. Germline values: CDR1 DFQATT, CDR2 SNEGSKA (reference sequence). V lost 5 bases and J lost 3; bases outside the gene matches: 6. The CDR3 coding sequence is TGCAGTGCTCAAAGGACAGGGGGCTTCTACGAGCAGTACTTC. Protein sequence: CSAQRTGGFYEQYF.

V gene TRBV28 combines with J gene TRBJ1-5; D possibly corresponds to TRBD1 (5 bases). The CDR3 runs 18 residues. The germline V gene has CDR1 MDHEN and CDR2 SYDVKM. Trimming cost V 5 bases and J 0 bases, with 20 bases left between them. The CDR3 DNA follows: TGTGCCAGCAGTCTCGGACGGTGGGACCTAAATAGCAATCAGCCCCAGCATTTT. Its translation: CASSLGRWDLNSNQPQHF.

This clonotype was recorded a few times. The V call is TRBV12-3 or TRBV12-4, the J call TRBJ2-3, with a tentative D call TRBD2 (5 bases). Trimming took off 7 bases at V and 4 bases at J, with 15 bases between the two ends. The CDR3 extends over 14 amino acids. CDR3 sequence reads: CASTAVTGADTQYF. The CDR3 region has the DNA TGTGCCAGCACCGCCGTAACCGGGGCAGATACGCAGTATTTT.

This rearrangement joins TRBV5-1 to TRBJ2-1, with TRBD2 matching over 14 bases. Germline trimming cut 4 bases from V and 10 bases from J; bases unmatched to any gene: 7. The CDR3 is 15 amino acids. Germline V CDR1 and CDR2: SGHRS, YFSETQ. CDR3 in amino acids: CASSQGTSGRDEQFF. CDR3 DNA sequence: TGCGCCAGCAGCCAGGGGACTAGCGGGAGAGACGAGCAGTTCTTC.

The CDR3 region has the DNA TGTGCCATCAGTGGGGTGGGACATCAGTTCTTC. It specifies CAISGVGHQFF. The V gene is TRBV10-3, the J gene TRBJ2-1; maybe TRBD1 (6 bases). The CDR3 has 11 residues. The V end was cut by 4 bases, the J end by 13 bases, with 11 bases between. Germline CDR1 and CDR2: ENHRY and SYGVKD.

This clonotype was counted many times. V and J are TRBV9 and TRBJ2-5, with 8 bases that match TRBD2. Germline assignment: CDR1 SGDLS and CDR2 YYNGEE. V shed 3 bases and J 2 bases; nucleotides not matched to a gene: 6. The CDR3 is made up of 15 amino acids. CDR3 protein: CASSAGLADQETQYF. The DNA of the CDR3 is TGTGCCAGCAGCGCAGGACTAGCAGATCAAGAGACCCAGTACTTC.

This clonotype has ten or more counts. J is TRBJ2-7 and V is TRBV9; D possibly corresponds to TRBD2 (7 bases). This CDR3 comprises 13 residues. Trimming shortened V by 0 bases and J by 6 bases, and 10 bases separated the two germline ends. The germline CDR1 and CDR2 sequences are SGDLS and YYNGEE. The CDR3 region is CASSVDGGREQYF. CDR3 nucleotides: TGTGCCAGCAGCGTAGACGGGGGGCGCGAGCAGTACTTC.